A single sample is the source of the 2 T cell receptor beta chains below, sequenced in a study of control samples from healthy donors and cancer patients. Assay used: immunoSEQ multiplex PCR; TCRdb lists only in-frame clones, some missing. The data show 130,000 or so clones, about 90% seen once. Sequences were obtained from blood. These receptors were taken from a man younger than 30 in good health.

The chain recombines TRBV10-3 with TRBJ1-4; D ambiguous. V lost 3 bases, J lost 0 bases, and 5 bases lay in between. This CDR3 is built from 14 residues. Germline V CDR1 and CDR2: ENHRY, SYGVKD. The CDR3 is CAISEPATNEKLFF. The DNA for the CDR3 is TGTGCCATCAGTGAACCAGCAACTAATGAAAAACTGTTTTTT.

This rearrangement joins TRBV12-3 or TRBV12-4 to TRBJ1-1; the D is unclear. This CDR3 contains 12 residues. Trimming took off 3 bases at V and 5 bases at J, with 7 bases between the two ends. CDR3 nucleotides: TGTGCCAGCAGTTTGGTAAAGACTGAAGCTTTCTTT. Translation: CASSLVKTEAFF.